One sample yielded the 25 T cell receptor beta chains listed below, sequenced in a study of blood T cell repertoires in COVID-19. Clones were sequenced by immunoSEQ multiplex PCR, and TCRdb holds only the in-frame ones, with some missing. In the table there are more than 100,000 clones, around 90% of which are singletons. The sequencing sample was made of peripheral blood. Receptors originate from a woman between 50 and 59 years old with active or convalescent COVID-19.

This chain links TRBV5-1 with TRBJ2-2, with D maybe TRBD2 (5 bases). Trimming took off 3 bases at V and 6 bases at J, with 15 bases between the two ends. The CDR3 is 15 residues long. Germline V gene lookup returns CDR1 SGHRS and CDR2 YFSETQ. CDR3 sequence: CASSSRDMESGELFF. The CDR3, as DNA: TGCGCCAGCAGCTCGAGGGATATGGAATCCGGGGAGCTGTTTTTT.

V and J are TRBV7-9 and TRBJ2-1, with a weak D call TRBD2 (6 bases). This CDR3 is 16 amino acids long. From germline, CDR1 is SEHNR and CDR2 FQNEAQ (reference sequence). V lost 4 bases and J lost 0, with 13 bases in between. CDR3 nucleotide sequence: TGTGCCAGCAGCTCCCGGAGGGCGGGCTCCTACAATGAGCAGTTCTTC. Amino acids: CASSSRRAGSYNEQFF.

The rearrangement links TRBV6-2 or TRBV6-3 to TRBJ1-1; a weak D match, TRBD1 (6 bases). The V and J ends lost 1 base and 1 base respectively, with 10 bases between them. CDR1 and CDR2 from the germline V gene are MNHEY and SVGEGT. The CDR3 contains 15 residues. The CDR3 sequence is CASSYWGQENTEAFF. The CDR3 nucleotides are TGTGCCAGCAGTTACTGGGGGCAGGAGAACACTGAAGCTTTCTTT.

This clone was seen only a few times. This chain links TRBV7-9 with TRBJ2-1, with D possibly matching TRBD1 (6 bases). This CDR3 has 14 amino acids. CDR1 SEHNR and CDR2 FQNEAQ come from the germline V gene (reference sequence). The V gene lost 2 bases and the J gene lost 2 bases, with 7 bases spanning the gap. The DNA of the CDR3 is TGTGCCAGCAGCTTACAGGGGACCTACAATGAGCAGTTCTTC. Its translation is CASSLQGTYNEQFF. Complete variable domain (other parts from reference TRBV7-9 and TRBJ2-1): DTGVSQNPRHKITKRGQNVTFRCDPISEHNRLYWYRQTLGQGPEFLTYFQNEAQLEKSRLLSDRFSAERPKGSFSTLEIQRTEQGDSAMYLCASSLQGTYNEQFFGPGTRLTVL.

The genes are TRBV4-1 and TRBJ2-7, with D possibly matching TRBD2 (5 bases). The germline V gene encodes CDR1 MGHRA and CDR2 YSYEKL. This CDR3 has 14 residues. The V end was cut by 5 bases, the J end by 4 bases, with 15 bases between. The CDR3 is CASSSDEGLYEQYF. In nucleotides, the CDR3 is TGCGCCAGCAGCTCCGACGAGGGTCTTTACGAGCAGTACTTC.

This chain's CDR3 is CASSYRAWGAFF. As DNA, the CDR3 is TGTGCCAGCAGTTACAGGGCGTGGGGAGCTTTCTTT. This chain links TRBV28 with TRBJ1-1; weak D call: TRBD1 (6 bases). Germline V CDR1 and CDR2: MDHEN, SYDVKM. Trimming took off 4 bases at V and 10 bases at J, with 13 bases between the two ends. This CDR3 comprises 12 residues.

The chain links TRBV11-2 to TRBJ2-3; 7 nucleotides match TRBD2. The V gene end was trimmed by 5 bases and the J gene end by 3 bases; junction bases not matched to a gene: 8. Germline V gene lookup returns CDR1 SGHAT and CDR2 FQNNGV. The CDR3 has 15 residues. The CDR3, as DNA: TGTGCCAGCAGCCAGGGAGGGCGGGAGACAGATACGCAGTATTTT. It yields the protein CASSQGGRETDTQYF.

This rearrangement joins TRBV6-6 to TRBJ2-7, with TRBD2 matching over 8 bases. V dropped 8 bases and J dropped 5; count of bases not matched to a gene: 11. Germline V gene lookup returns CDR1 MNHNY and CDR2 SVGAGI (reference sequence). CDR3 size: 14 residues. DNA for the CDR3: TGTGCCAGCCAACCCTCCGGGGGGGTCCACGAGCAGTACTTC. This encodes CASQPSGGVHEQYF.

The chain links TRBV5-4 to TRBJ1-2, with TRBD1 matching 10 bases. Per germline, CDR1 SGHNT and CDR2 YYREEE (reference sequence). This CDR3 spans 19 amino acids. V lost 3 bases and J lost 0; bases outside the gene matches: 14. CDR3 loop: CASSSLTRDRGRTNYGYTF. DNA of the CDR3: TGTGCCAGCAGCTCACTAACGCGGGACAGGGGCCGTACTAACTATGGCTACACCTTC.

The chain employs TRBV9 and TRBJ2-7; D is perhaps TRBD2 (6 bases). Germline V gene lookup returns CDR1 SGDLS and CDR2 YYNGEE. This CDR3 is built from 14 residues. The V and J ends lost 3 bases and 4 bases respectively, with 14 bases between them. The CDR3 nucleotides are TGTGCCAGCAGCGGAGGCGTAGGGAGGTACGAGCAGTACTTC. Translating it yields CASSGGVGRYEQYF.

The CDR3, as DNA: TGCGCCAGCAGCCAAGCCAGCGGGAGTCGCACCCGGCGCGTCCTGACTTTC. This encodes CASSQASGSRTRRVLTF. The rearrangement uses TRBV4-1 and TRBJ2-6; 8 nucleotides align to TRBD2. The CDR3 contains 17 residues. From germline, CDR1 is MGHRA and CDR2 YSYEKL. After removal of 1 base from V and 12 bases from J, the junction contained 14 bases not matched to a gene.

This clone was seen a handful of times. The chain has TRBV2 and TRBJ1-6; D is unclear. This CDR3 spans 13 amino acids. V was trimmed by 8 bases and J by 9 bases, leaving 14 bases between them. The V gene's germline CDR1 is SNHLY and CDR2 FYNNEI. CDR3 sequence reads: CASGADLLSPLHF. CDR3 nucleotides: TGTGCCAGCGGAGCGGATTTACTTTCACCCCTCCACTTT. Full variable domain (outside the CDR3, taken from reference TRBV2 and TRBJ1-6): EPEVTQTPSHQVTQMGQEVILRCVPISNHLYFYWYRQILGQKVEFLVSFYNNEISEKSEIFDDQFSVERPDGSNFTLKIRSTKLEDSAMYFCASGADLLSPLHFGNGTRLTVT.

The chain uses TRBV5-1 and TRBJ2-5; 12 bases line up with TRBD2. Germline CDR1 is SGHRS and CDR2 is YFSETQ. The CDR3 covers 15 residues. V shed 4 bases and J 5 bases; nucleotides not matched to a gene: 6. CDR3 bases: TGCGCCAGCAGCCCCGGGACTAGCGGGCGCGAGACCCAGTACTTC. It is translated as CASSPGTSGRETQYF.

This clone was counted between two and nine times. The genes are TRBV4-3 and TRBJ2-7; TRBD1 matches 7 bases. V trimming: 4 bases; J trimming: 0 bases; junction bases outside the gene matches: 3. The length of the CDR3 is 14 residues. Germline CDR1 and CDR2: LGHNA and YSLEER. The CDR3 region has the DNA TGCGCCAGCAGCCCGGGGACAGTCTCCTACGAGCAGTACTTC. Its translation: CASSPGTVSYEQYF.

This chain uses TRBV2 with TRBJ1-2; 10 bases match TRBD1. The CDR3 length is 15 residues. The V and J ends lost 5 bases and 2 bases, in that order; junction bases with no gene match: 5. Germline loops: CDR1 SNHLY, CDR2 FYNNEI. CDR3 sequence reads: CASSRTGGGNYGYTF. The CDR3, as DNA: TGTGCCAGCAGTCGGACAGGGGGAGGCAACTATGGCTACACCTTC.

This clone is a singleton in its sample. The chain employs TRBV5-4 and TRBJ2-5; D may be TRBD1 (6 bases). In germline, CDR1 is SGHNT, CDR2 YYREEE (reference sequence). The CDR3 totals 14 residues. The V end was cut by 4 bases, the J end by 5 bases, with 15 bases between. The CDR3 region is CASSAAQTGETQYF. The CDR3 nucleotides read TGTGCCAGCAGCGCAGCCCAGACAGGCGAGACCCAGTACTTC.

CDR3: CASSRRSRRGETQYF. Written as DNA, the CDR3 is TGTGCCAGCAGCCGTCGGTCCCGACGAGGGGAGACCCAGTACTTC. V is TRBV7-2 and J is TRBJ2-5, with a possible D match to TRBD2 (5 bases). Germline V CDR1 and CDR2: SGHTA, FQGNSA. V lost 5 bases and J lost 5, with 18 bases in between. CDR3 length: 15 residues.

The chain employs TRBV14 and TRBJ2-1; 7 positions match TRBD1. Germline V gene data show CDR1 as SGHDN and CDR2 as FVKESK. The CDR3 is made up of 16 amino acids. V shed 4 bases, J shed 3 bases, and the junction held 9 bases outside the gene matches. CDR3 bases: TGTGCCAGCAGCCCGACTTTAGGGGGCGGCTACAATGAGCAGTTCTTC. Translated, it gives CASSPTLGGGYNEQFF.

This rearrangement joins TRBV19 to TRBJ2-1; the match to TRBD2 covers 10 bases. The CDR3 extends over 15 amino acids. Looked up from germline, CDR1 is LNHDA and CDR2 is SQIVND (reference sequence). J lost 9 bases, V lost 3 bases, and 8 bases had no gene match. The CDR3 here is CASSMGLAGAGEQFF. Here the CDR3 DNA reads TGTGCCAGTAGTATGGGGCTAGCGGGAGCGGGTGAGCAGTTCTTC.

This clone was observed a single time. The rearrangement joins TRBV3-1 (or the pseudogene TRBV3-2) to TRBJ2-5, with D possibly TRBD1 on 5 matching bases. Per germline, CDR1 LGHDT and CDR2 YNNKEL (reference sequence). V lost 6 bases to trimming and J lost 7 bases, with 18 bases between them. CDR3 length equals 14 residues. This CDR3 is CASRPGQRLGTQYF. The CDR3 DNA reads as TGTGCCAGCAGGCCCGGACAAAGGCTGGGGACCCAGTACTTC.

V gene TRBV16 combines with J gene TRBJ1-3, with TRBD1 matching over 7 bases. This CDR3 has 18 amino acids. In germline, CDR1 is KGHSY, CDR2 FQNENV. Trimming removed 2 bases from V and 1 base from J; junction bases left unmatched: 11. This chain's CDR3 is CASSQPHTQGKSGNTIYF. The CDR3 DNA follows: TGTGCCAGCAGCCAACCCCACACACAGGGGAAGTCTGGAAACACCATATATTTT.

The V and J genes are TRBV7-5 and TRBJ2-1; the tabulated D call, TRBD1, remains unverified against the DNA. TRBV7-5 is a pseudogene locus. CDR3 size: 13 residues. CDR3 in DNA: TGTGCCAGAAGCTTAGAGGATACAGGGGATAAGTTCTTC. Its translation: CARSLEDTGDKFF.

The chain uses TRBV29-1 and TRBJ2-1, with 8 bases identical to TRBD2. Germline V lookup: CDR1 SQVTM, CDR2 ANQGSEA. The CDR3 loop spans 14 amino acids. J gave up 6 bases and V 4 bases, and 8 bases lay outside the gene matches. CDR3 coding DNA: TGCAGCGTTGGACCACGACTAGCGCGCAATGAGCAGTTCTTC. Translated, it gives CSVGPRLARNEQFF.

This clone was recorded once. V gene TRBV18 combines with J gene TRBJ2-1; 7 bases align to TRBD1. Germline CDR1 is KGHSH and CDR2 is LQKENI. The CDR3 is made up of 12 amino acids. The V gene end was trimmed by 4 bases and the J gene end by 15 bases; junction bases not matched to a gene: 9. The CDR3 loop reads CASSQNTGQVFF. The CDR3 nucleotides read TGTGCCAGCTCACAGAATACCGGACAGGTGTTCTTC.

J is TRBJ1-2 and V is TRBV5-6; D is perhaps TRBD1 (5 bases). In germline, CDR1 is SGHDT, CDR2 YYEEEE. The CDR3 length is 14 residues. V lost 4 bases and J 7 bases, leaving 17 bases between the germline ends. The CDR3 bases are TGTGCCAGCAGCCCCCCCGCGGGGCAGGGTGGCTACACCTTC. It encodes CASSPPAGQGGYTF.